These 32 T cell receptor beta chains share one sample of origin, sequenced in a study of blood T cells in healthy people across ages. For the second PCR, which ran for about 7 to 11 cycles, a sample-barcoded 5' primer and a J-beta primer mix were used. TCRdb reprocessed the 5' RACE reads with MiXCR, giving one entry per CDR3 protein. The data contain about 930,000 distinct CDR3 sequences, almost 30% of them singletons. These records were also assigned to another study, of T cells of mothers and their children.

The specimen sequenced was blood. The receptor set was obtained from a woman aged 40 to 49 in good health.

At least ten counts were recorded for this clonotype. The chain links TRBV28 to TRBJ1-2; 10 nucleotides match TRBD1. Germline CDR1 MDHEN, CDR2 SYDVKM. V was clipped by 5 bases and J by 8 bases; unmatched bases: 5. The CDR3 has 13 residues. Here the CDR3 DNA reads TGTGCCAGCAGTGTGGGACAGGGGTTAGGCTACACCTTC. Translated: CASSVGQGLGYTF.

This clonotype has at least ten counts. CDR3 residues: CASSLSGGPHEQYF. In nucleotides, the CDR3 is TGTGCCAGCAGCTTAAGCGGGGGGCCCCACGAGCAGTACTTC. The chain recombines TRBV7-2 with TRBJ2-7, with TRBD2 matching over 9 bases. The junction had 4 bases not matched to a gene; V was cut back by 2 bases and J by 5 bases. Germline CDR1 and CDR2: SGHTA and FQGNSA. The CDR3 length is 14 residues.

This clonotype occurred many times. The chain employs TRBV9 and TRBJ2-5; no reliable D call. Trimming took 0 bases from V and 5 from J, leaving 11 bases between them. Germline loops: CDR1 SGDLS, CDR2 YYNGEE. There are 14 residues in the CDR3. CDR3 sequence reads: CASSVDGLGETQYF. In DNA, the CDR3 is TGTGCCAGCAGCGTAGACGGTCTCGGGGAGACCCAGTACTTC.

This clonotype was counted ten times or more. The rearrangement links TRBV29-1 to TRBJ2-3; D unclear. Germline V gives CDR1 SQVTM, CDR2 ANQGSEA. The germline V and J ends were trimmed by 3 bases and 6 bases, with 7 bases remaining between them. The CDR3 sequence is 11 residues long. The CDR3 DNA is TGCAGCGTTGATCCGGTGGATACGCAGTATTTT. Protein: CSVDPVDTQYF.

The CDR3 DNA reads TGTGCCAGCAAGATCCAGGACAGAGTTGGCAATGAGCAGTTCTTC. This gives the protein CASKIQDRVGNEQFF. The chain recombines TRBV2 with TRBJ2-1, with a weak D call TRBD1 (6 bases). Germline assignment: CDR1 SNHLY and CDR2 FYNNEI. Trimming removed 7 bases at V and 6 bases at J, with 19 bases between. CDR3 length equals 15 residues. The full variable domain, completed using reference TRBV2 and TRBJ2-1, is EPEVTQTPSHQVTQMGQEVILRCVPISNHLYFYWYRQILGQKVEFLVSFYNNEISEKSEIFDDQFSVERPDGSNFTLKIRSTKLEDSAMYFCASKIQDRVGNEQFFGPGTRLTVL.

The V and J genes are TRBV20-1 and TRBJ1-5, with 7 bases matching TRBD1. The V segment lost 2 bases and the J segment 5 bases; nucleotides outside the gene matches: 9. CDR1 is DFQATT and CDR2 is SNEGSKA in the germline V gene (reference sequence). The CDR3 length is 15 residues. The CDR3 sequence is CSARPGTVDHQPQHF. CDR3 nucleotide sequence: TGCAGTGCTAGACCCGGGACAGTCGATCATCAGCCCCAGCATTTT.

This clonotype was found a few times. The chain has TRBV7-9 and TRBJ2-6; D may match TRBD1 or TRBD2 (5 bases each). V shed 5 bases and J shed 8 bases, with 10 bases lying between them. The CDR3 covers 13 residues. Germline V CDR1 and CDR2: SEHNR, FQNEAQ (reference sequence). CDR3 in DNA: TGTGCCAGCAGCCTAGGGACCACCAACGTCCTGACTTTC. It is translated as CASSLGTTNVLTF.

Of note for this clonotype: A read error may explain this, as a much larger clone is one base away. J is TRBJ2-1 and V is TRBV18; 8 bases line up with TRBD1. CDR1 is KGHSH and CDR2 is LQKENI in the germline V gene. The CDR3 covers 17 residues. The CDR3 bases are TGTGCCAGCTCAAGCTACGGGGGACAGGCAGGTAGGGGTGAGCAGGTCTTC. This encodes CASSSYGGQAGRGEQVF. Looking up the rest from reference TRBV18 and TRBJ2-1 gives the full variable domain: NAGVMQNPRHLVRRRGQEARLRCSPMKGHSHVYWYRQLPEEGLKFMVYLQKENIIDESGMPKERFSAEFPKEGPSILRIQQVVRGDSAAYFCASSSYGGQAGRGEQVFGPGTRLTVL.

This clonotype was picked up many times. The rearrangement links TRBV5-5 to TRBJ2-3, with D possibly TRBD1 on 5 matching bases. The germline V and J ends were trimmed by 0 bases and 3 bases, with 8 bases remaining between them. This CDR3 comprises 14 residues. Germline assignment: CDR1 SGHKS and CDR2 YYEKEE (reference sequence). CDR3 in amino acids: CASSLARVTDTQYF. The CDR3 DNA follows: TGTGCCAGCAGCTTGGCCAGGGTTACAGATACGCAGTATTTT.

In this sample, this clonotype turned up many times. The CDR3 protein is CASSFGGDEQFF. The CDR3 nucleotides read TGCGCCAGCAGCTTCGGGGGTGATGAGCAGTTCTTC. This chain uses TRBV5-1 with TRBJ2-1, with D perhaps matching TRBD2 (6 bases). The CDR3 consists of 12 residues. V was cut by 2 bases and J by 8 bases, with 8 bases left in between. CDR1 SGHRS and CDR2 YFSETQ come from the germline V gene.

The sample holds many counts of this clonotype. V and J are TRBV3-1 and TRBJ2-1; D call uncertain. The germline CDR1 and CDR2 sequences are LGHDT and YNNKEL (reference sequence). V dropped 2 bases and J dropped 4 bases, with 18 bases sitting between them. This CDR3 comprises 17 residues. The chain's CDR3 is CASSQSEARWRYNEQFF. In DNA, the CDR3 is TGTGCCAGCAGCCAATCTGAGGCACGGTGGAGATACAATGAGCAGTTCTTC.

This chain joins TRBV4-1 and TRBJ2-7, with D hard to call. CDR3 length: 13 amino acids. Looked up from germline, CDR1 is MGHRA and CDR2 is YSYEKL. V shed 4 bases and J shed 5 bases, with 12 bases lying between them. The CDR3 DNA reads as TGCGCCAGCAGCCCTCCCTCCGAGGACGAGCAGTACTTC. Its translation is CASSPPSEDEQYF.

This clonotype was detected a few times. The J gene is TRBJ2-3, the V gene TRBV7-3; no firm D call. The V and J ends lost 3 bases and 5 bases respectively, with 12 bases between them. Looked up from germline, CDR1 is SGHTA and CDR2 is FQGTGA. The CDR3 has 14 amino acids. In DNA form, the CDR3 reads TGTGCCAGCAGCTTGGTCGGTGTGGGAGATACGCAGTATTTT. This translates into CASSLVGVGDTQYF. The variable domain in full, completed from reference TRBV7-3 and TRBJ2-3, reads GAGVSQTPSNKVTEKGKYVELRCDPISGHTALYWYRQSLGQGPEFLIYFQGTGAADDSGLPNDRFFAVRPEGSVSTLKIQRTERGDSAVYLCASSLVGVGDTQYFGPGTRLTVL.

This clonotype has more than one count but fewer than ten. The chain has TRBV27 and TRBJ2-2; D unclear. Deletions cut 5 bases from V and 3 bases from J, with 7 bases between. Germline CDR1 and CDR2: MNHEY and SMNVEV (reference sequence). The CDR3 runs to 13 residues. CDR3 region: CASSTSYTGELFF. The CDR3 DNA follows: TGTGCCAGCAGTACAAGCTACACCGGGGAGCTGTTTTTT.

Of note for this clonotype: A single base separates this from a much larger clone, so it may be a read error. The CDR3 DNA reads as TGTGCTAGCAGCTTACTGTACAGGGTTCCCTACAATGAGCAGTACTTC. It codes for CASSLLYRVPYNEQYF. The chain employs TRBV7-7 and TRBJ2-1; D is possibly TRBD1 (6 bases). The J call may be in error: the DNA end matches TRBJ2-7 better. The CDR3 runs 16 residues. Germline values: CDR1 SSHAT, CDR2 FNYEAQ (reference sequence).

The rearrangement uses TRBV5-1 and TRBJ2-1; 7 bases align to TRBD1. The CDR3 sequence is 14 residues long. Germline V gene lookup returns CDR1 SGHRS and CDR2 YFSETQ. Trimming removed 7 bases from V and 3 bases from J; junction bases left unmatched: 7. In nucleotides, the CDR3 is TGCGCCAGCGTCCGGGACAGTCTCTACAATGAGCAGTTCTTC. Protein sequence: CASVRDSLYNEQFF.

There are many counts of this clonotype. The chain combines TRBV29-1 with TRBJ2-7, with 9 bases aligning to TRBD1. Trimming removed 7 bases from V and 4 bases from J; junction bases left unmatched: 17. CDR1 is SQVTM and CDR2 is ANQGSEA in the germline V gene. CDR3 length: 16 amino acids. The DNA of the CDR3 is TGCAGCGCCGAAGACAGGGGGATCCCCCAAGGTTACGAGCAGTACTTC. It yields the protein CSAEDRGIPQGYEQYF.

The CDR3 sequence is CSATTGGIWGYTF. Written as DNA, the CDR3 is TGCAGCGCGACGACAGGGGGAATTTGGGGCTACACCTTC. This chain uses TRBV29-1 with TRBJ1-2; 9 nucleotides line up with TRBD1. V gave up 7 bases and J gave up 8 bases; unmatched junction bases: 11. From germline, CDR1 is SQVTM and CDR2 ANQGSEA. The CDR3 is 13 residues long. Full variable domain (outside the CDR3, taken from reference TRBV29-1 and TRBJ1-2): SAVISQKPSRDICQRGTSLTIQCQVDSQVTMMFWYRQQPGQSLTLIATANQGSEATYESGFVIDKFPISRPNLTFSTLTVSNMSPEDSSIYLCSATTGGIWGYTFGSGTRLTVV.

This clonotype has at least ten counts. The V and J genes are TRBV5-1 and TRBJ2-1; a possible D gene is TRBD2 (6 bases). The CDR3 runs 15 residues. Trimming removed 2 bases from V and 8 bases from J, with 17 bases in between. In germline, CDR1 is SGHRS, CDR2 YFSETQ. The CDR3 loop is CASSFQGLEGDEQFF. The CDR3 DNA sequence: TGCGCCAGCAGCTTTCAGGGATTGGAGGGCGATGAGCAGTTCTTC.

The chain uses TRBV7-9 and TRBJ1-2, with 7 bases that match TRBD1. Germline CDR1 is SEHNR and CDR2 is FQNEAQ (reference sequence). The CDR3 spans 14 residues. The J segment lost 10 bases and the V segment lost 4 bases, leaving 12 bases of the junction unmatched. The CDR3 sequence: CASSSRWTGSPYTF. As DNA, the CDR3 is TGTGCCAGCAGCTCTAGGTGGACAGGTTCCCCCTACACCTTC.

This clonotype has a handful of counts. The genes are TRBV19 and TRBJ2-5; 9 positions match TRBD1. The J call is in doubt because the DNA end fits TRBJ2-7 better. Germline-derived CDR1 and CDR2 are LNHDA and SQIVND (reference sequence). This CDR3 contains 13 residues. The CDR3 is CASSHGQGSEQYF. CDR3 in DNA: TGTGCCAGTAGTCACGGACAGGGGTCCGAGCAGTACTTC.

This clonotype was counted only a few times. The chain links TRBV2 to TRBJ2-1, with TRBD2 matching over 12 bases. J gave up 6 bases and V 3 bases, and 3 bases lay outside the gene matches. CDR1 SNHLY and CDR2 FYNNEI come from the germline V gene. The CDR3 loop spans 15 amino acids. The DNA of the CDR3 is TGTGCCAGCAGTGAGGGGACTAGCGGGTCCAATGAGCAGTTCTTC. It yields the protein CASSEGTSGSNEQFF.

This clonotype was found a few times. Being one base from a much bigger clone, this may be a read error. V gene TRBV13 combines with J gene TRBJ2-7; a weak D match, TRBD1 (6 bases). With 5 bases removed from V and 5 bases from J, the gap between germline ends came to 13 bases. There are 13 residues in the CDR3. Germline CDR1 is PRHDT and CDR2 is FYEKMQ (reference sequence). This CDR3 reads CASSPGTTNEQYF. The CDR3 DNA reads as TGTGCCAGCAGCCCTGGGACAACCAACGAGCAGTACTTC. Looking up the rest from reference TRBV13 and TRBJ2-7 gives the full variable domain: AAGVIQSPRHLIKEKRETATLKCYPIPRHDTVYWYQQGPGQDPQFLISFYEKMQSDKGSIPDRFSAQQFSDYHSELNMSSLELGDSALYFCASSPGTTNEQYFGPGTRLTVT.

This clonotype was recorded at least ten times. The chain links TRBV6-5 to TRBJ1-2; perhaps TRBD1 as D (5 bases). The CDR3 consists of 15 residues. Germline CDR1 and CDR2: MNHEY and SVGAGI. The germline V and J ends were trimmed by 2 bases and 8 bases, with 18 bases remaining between them. In nucleotides, the CDR3 is TGTGCCAGCAGTTACGGGGTTACAGGAGCGGGAGGCTACACCTTC. Residues: CASSYGVTGAGGYTF.

A few counts support this clonotype. The chain is built from TRBV28 and TRBJ2-7, with 7 bases matching TRBD1. Losses at the gene ends were 7 bases for V and 3 bases for J; bases not matched to a gene: 15. Germline V gene lookup returns CDR1 MDHEN and CDR2 SYDVKM. The CDR3 loop spans 16 amino acids. Here the CDR3 reads CASMTGLPNAGYEQYF. In nucleotides, the CDR3 is TGTGCCAGCATGACAGGGTTGCCAAATGCCGGCTACGAGCAGTACTTC.

The J gene is TRBJ1-1, the V gene TRBV15, with D uncertain. This CDR3 is built from 12 residues. Trimming cost V 0 bases and J 5 bases, with 4 bases left between them. The V gene's germline CDR1 is LNHNV and CDR2 YYDKDF (reference sequence). This CDR3 reads CATSREGTEAFF. DNA for the CDR3: TGTGCCACCAGCAGAGAGGGAACTGAAGCTTTCTTT.

This clonotype was counted a single time. Being one base from a much bigger clone, this may be a read error. The chain joins TRBV7-2 to TRBJ1-1, with D perhaps TRBD1 (6 bases). V lost 5 bases and J 10 bases, leaving 17 bases between the germline ends. Germline CDR1 SGHTA, CDR2 FQGNSA. The CDR3 is 13 residues long. The chain's CDR3 is CASSIQGGSGAFF. Written as DNA, the CDR3 is TGTGCCAGCAGCATACAGGGTGGTTCTGGAGCTTTCTTT.

This clonotype was counted many times. The gene calls are TRBV6-2 or TRBV6-3 and TRBJ2-7; 10 nucleotides align to TRBD2. CDR3 length: 14 amino acids. Trimming took 6 bases from V and 3 from J; bases not matched to a gene: 5. Germline loops: CDR1 MNHEY, CDR2 SVGEGT. CDR3 residues: CASSRLAGDYEQYF. CDR3 coding DNA: TGTGCCAGCAGCCGACTAGCGGGTGACTACGAGCAGTACTTC.

This clonotype was detected only a few times. The chain has TRBV15 and TRBJ2-3; 9 nucleotides align to TRBD2. With V trimmed by 2 bases and J by 1 base, 13 bases remained unmatched. The germline V gene has CDR1 LNHNV and CDR2 YYDKDF (reference sequence). This CDR3 is 19 amino acids long. CDR3 residues: CATSRNVGGRLAGTDTQYF. CDR3 nucleotides: TGTGCCACCAGCAGAAATGTAGGGGGAAGACTAGCGGGCACAGATACGCAGTATTTT.

The chain is built from TRBV7-8 and TRBJ2-5; TRBD1 agrees at 8 bases. CDR3 length: 14 amino acids. CDR1 and CDR2 (germline): SGHVS, FQNEAQ. The junction had 2 bases not matched to a gene; V was cut back by 3 bases and J by 2 bases. The CDR3 sequence: CASSFNRGQETQYF. As DNA, the CDR3 is TGTGCCAGCAGCTTCAACAGGGGGCAAGAGACCCAGTACTTC.

The rearrangement joins TRBV5-1 to TRBJ2-3; 7 nucleotides align to TRBD1. The CDR3 length is 14 residues. Trimming at V came to 4 bases and at J to 5 bases, leaving 7 bases not matched to a gene. In germline, CDR1 is SGHRS, CDR2 YFSETQ. CDR3 DNA: TGCGCCAGCAGCACGGACAGGAGAGGAGATACGCAGTATTTT. Its translation is CASSTDRRGDTQYF. Variable domain in full (rest from reference TRBV5-1 and TRBJ2-3): KAGVTQTPRYLIKTRGQQVTLSCSPISGHRSVSWYQQTPGQGLQFLFEYFSETQRNKGNFPGRFSGRQFSNSRSEMNVSTLELGDSALYLCASSTDRRGDTQYFGPGTRLTVL.

The rearrangement links TRBV15 to TRBJ2-1, with 10 bases matching TRBD1. This CDR3 region has 16 residues. Germline CDR1 reads LNHNV; CDR2 reads YYDKDF (reference sequence). Trimming cost V 2 bases and J 3 bases; bases outside gene matches: 4. The CDR3 DNA reads as TGTGCCACCAGCAGAACCGACAGGGGGCTCTACAATGAGCAGTTCTTC. It is translated as CATSRTDRGLYNEQFF.